A selection of T cell receptor beta chains follows, all from one sample in a study of blood T cell repertoires in COVID-19. TCRdb keeps only in-frame clones here, not all; method: immunoSEQ multiplex PCR. Here the sample spans 70,000 to 80,000 clones, about 89% being singletons. Material: peripheral blood. These receptors all come from a woman aged 55-70 years with acute or convalescent COVID-19. CDR3s include the opening cysteine and the closing phenylalanine or tryptophan. The D gene is left open where the match is weak. Clone size is given for some rows only: seen once, a few or many times, or a class if the clone is expanded.

>TRBV3-1/TRBV3-2|.|TRBJ1-5|.
CASSRDTTYQPQHF
TGTGCCAGCAGCCGGGACACTACCTATCAGCCCCAGCATTTT
>TRBV10-3|TRBD2|TRBJ2-7|.
CAISESGPGGAYEQYF
TGTGCCATCAGTGAGTCGGGTCCCGGGGGGGCCTACGAGCAGTACTTC
>TRBV30|.|TRBJ1-5|.
CAWSVGLGPQHF
TGTGCCTGGAGTGTTGGACTTGGGCCCCAGCATTTT
>TRBV19|TRBD2|TRBJ2-3|.
CASSFGTSASTDTQYF
TGTGCCAGTAGTTTTGGGACTAGCGCTAGCACAGATACGCAGTATTTT
>TRBV27|.|TRBJ1-1|.
CASSPQGQNTEAFF
TGTGCCAGCAGCCCACAGGGTCAGAACACTGAAGCTTTCTTT
>TRBV7-9|TRBD2|TRBJ2-7|.
CASSLEGLAGGSYEQYF
TGTGCCAGCAGCTTAGAGGGACTAGCGGGGGGCTCCTACGAGCAGTACTTC
>TRBV6-5|.|TRBJ1-5|.
CASSPRGHRSKPQHF
TGTGCCAGCAGTCCCCGAGGGCACAGAAGCAAGCCCCAGCATTTT
>TRBV6-5|TRBD1|TRBJ2-7|.
CATLPGQFYEQYF
TGTGCCACACTTCCGGGACAGTTCTACGAGCAGTACTTC
>TRBV29-1|TRBD1|TRBJ1-1|.
CSVEGQGNTEAFF
TGCAGCGTTGAGGGACAGGGGAACACTGAAGCTTTCTTT
>TRBV30|TRBD1|TRBJ1-5|few
CAWSADRDQPQHF
TGTGCCTGGAGTGCGGACAGGGACCAGCCCCAGCATTTT
>TRBV27|.|TRBJ1-1|.
CASSSIGQLKEAFF
TGTGCCAGCAGTTCGATAGGACAGCTAAAAGAAGCTTTCTTT
>TRBV6-5|.|TRBJ1-2|.
CASSYSRGGSNRGYTF
TGTGCCAGCAGTTACTCTCGGGGGGGGTCAAATCGTGGCTACACCTTC
>TRBV3-1/TRBV3-2|.|TRBJ2-7|.
CASSQLLGSEQYF
TGTGCCAGCAGCCAGTTACTAGGCTCCGAGCAGTACTTC
>TRBV11-2|.|TRBJ2-5|.
CASSLNRETQYF
TGTGCCAGCAGCTTAAATAGAGAGACCCAGTACTTC
>TRBV4-2|.|TRBJ1-4|.
CASSQVSSTNEKLFF
TGTGCCAGCAGCCAAGTATCCTCAACTAATGAAAAACTGTTTTTT
>TRBV6-5|.|TRBJ1-1|once
CASRSGSPTEAFF
TGTGCCAGCAGGAGCGGAAGCCCCACTGAAGCTTTCTTT
>TRBV27|.|TRBJ2-7|.
CASRRGGIGEQYF
TGTGCCAGTCGCAGGGGCGGAATTGGCGAGCAGTACTTC
>TRBV2|.|TRBJ1-6|.
CASVREGLGSPLHF
TGTGCCAGCGTTCGGGAAGGGTTAGGGTCACCCCTCCACTTT
>TRBV6-5|TRBD2|TRBJ2-2|once
CASSYLAGVPGELFF
TGTGCCAGCAGTTACCTAGCGGGGGTCCCCGGGGAGCTGTTTTTT
>TRBV7-9|TRBD2|TRBJ2-3|.
CASSPYGGEVDTQYF
TGTGCCAGCAGCCCATACGGGGGGGAAGTAGATACGCAGTATTTT
>TRBV19|.|TRBJ1-4|.
CASKIQGTNEKLFF
TGTGCCAGTAAGATCCAGGGGACAAATGAAAAACTGTTTTTT
>TRBV28|.|TRBJ2-7|.
CASSLARIGEQYF
TGTGCCAGCAGTTTAGCCAGGATCGGCGAGCAGTACTTC
>TRBV14|.|TRBJ2-3|.
CASSPPGLIGTDTQYF
TGTGCCAGCAGCCCCCCGGGACTTATCGGCACAGATACGCAGTATTTT
>TRBV4-2|.|TRBJ1-3|once
CASGLMGDSGNTIYF
TGTGCCAGCGGCCTGATGGGAGACTCTGGAAACACCATATATTTT
>TRBV6-6|.|TRBJ1-1|.
CASRGGNSLAFF
TGTGCCAGCAGAGGAGGGAATTCATTGGCTTTCTTT
>TRBV5-1|TRBD1|TRBJ2-7|.
CASSLGTEYHEQYF
TGCGCCAGCAGCTTAGGGACAGAGTACCACGAGCAGTACTTC
>TRBV2|.|TRBJ2-2|.
CASSGDGAGELFF
TGTGCCAGCAGTGGAGACGGGGCCGGGGAGCTGTTTTTT
>TRBV5-1|TRBD2|TRBJ2-5|.
CASSPATSGTQETQYF
TGCGCCAGCTCTCCTGCGACTAGCGGGACCCAAGAGACCCAGTACTTC
>TRBV7-9|.|TRBJ1-6|few
CASSLPNSPLHF
TGTGCCAGCAGCTTACCGAATTCACCCCTCCACTTT
>TRBV25-1|.|TRBJ2-7|.
CASSEGALYEQYF
TGTGCCAGCAGTGAGGGGGCCCTCTACGAGCAGTACTTC
>TRBV19|TRBD2|TRBJ2-5|.
CASSITSGGARETQYF
TGTGCCAGTAGTATAACCAGCGGGGGGGCCCGGGAGACCCAGTACTTC
>TRBV2|TRBD1|TRBJ2-7|few
CASSEGPGTAYEQYF
TGTGCCAGCAGTGAAGGACCCGGGACAGCCTACGAGCAGTACTTC
>TRBV15|.|TRBJ1-5|.
CATNKGGSNQPQHF
TGTGCCACCAACAAAGGGGGTAGCAATCAGCCCCAGCATTTT
>TRBV5-4|.|TRBJ1-2|.
CASSLWGGDYGYTF
TGTGCCAGCAGCTTGTGGGGGGGCGACTATGGCTACACCTTC
>TRBV3-1/TRBV3-2|TRBD1|TRBJ1-1|.
CASSADRGLNTEAFF
TGTGCCAGCAGCGCGGACAGGGGCTTGAACACTGAAGCTTTCTTT
>TRBV10-3|TRBD2|TRBJ2-7|.
CATTSGLAGFYEQYF
TGTGCCACCACTTCGGGACTAGCGGGGTTTTACGAGCAGTACTTC
>TRBV7-9|TRBD1|TRBJ2-7|.
CASSRRGQGFAEQYF
TGTGCCAGCAGCCGTAGGGGACAGGGCTTCGCCGAGCAGTACTTC
>TRBV28|.|TRBJ1-2|once
CASSLGQGYGYTF
TGTGCCAGCAGTTTAGGTCAGGGCTATGGCTACACCTTC
>TRBV4-1|.|TRBJ1-1|.
CASTAGRDTEAFF
TGCGCCAGCACCGCGGGGCGGGACACTGAAGCTTTCTTT
>TRBV6-1|TRBD1|TRBJ1-1|.
CASSERDRGYTEAFF
TGTGCCAGCAGTGAACGGGACAGGGGATACACTGAAGCTTTCTTT
>TRBV30|TRBD2|TRBJ2-2|.
CAWSEGLAAGELFF
TGTGCCTGGAGCGAGGGACTAGCGGCCGGGGAGCTGTTTTTT
>TRBV2|.|TRBJ2-5|.
CASFGRPETQYF
TGTGCCAGCTTTGGGCGCCCAGAGACCCAGTACTTC
>TRBV20-1|.|TRBJ1-1|once
CSASPVFEAFF
TGCAGTGCTAGCCCTGTATTTGAAGCTTTCTTT
>TRBV3-1/TRBV3-2|TRBD2|TRBJ2-5|.
CASRSTSAAQYF
TGTGCCAGCAGATCGACTAGCGCAGCCCAGTACTTC
>TRBV6-5|.|TRBJ1-3|.
CASSRGPGNTIYF
TGTGCCAGCAGCAGAGGGCCTGGAAACACCATATATTTT
>TRBV2|.|TRBJ2-7|.
CASSENRGGEQYF
TGTGCCAGCAGTGAGAACAGGGGGGGCGAGCAGTACTTC